These 4 T cell receptor beta chains were all obtained from the same sample, sequenced in a study of cytomegalovirus exposure and HLA in healthy donors. Primers included in the PCR were 60 Vbeta and 13 Jbeta primers. Profiling relied on immunoSEQ multiplex PCR, and the TCRdb table lists in-frame clones only, not all of them. Seen here are 95,000 to 150,000 clones, roughly 80% observed once, and the top ten hold about 2.6%. The source material was PBMCs. The receptors stem from a woman in her forties in good health and CMV-seropositive.

The chain recombines TRBV5-1 with TRBJ2-2, with D possibly matching TRBD1 (5 bases). V was pared by 0 bases and J by 4 bases, with 13 bases between. Germline V gives CDR1 SGHRS, CDR2 YFSETQ. The CDR3 extends over 16 amino acids. The CDR3 sequence: CASSLGIRQTTGELFF. As DNA, the CDR3 is TGCGCCAGCAGCTTGGGAATAAGACAGACCACCGGGGAGCTGTTTTTT.

The chain recombines TRBV27 with TRBJ2-7, with 13 bases matching TRBD2. Germline lookup yields CDR1 MNHEY and CDR2 SMNVEV (reference sequence). CDR3 length: 15 residues. V shed 6 bases and J 4 bases; nucleotides not matched to a gene: 6. CDR3 in amino acids: CASRRLAGGRYEQYF. In DNA form, the CDR3 reads TGTGCCAGCAGACGACTAGCGGGGGGCCGTTACGAGCAGTACTTC.

This clone was detected a few times. The rearrangement uses TRBV6-6 and TRBJ2-5; TRBD2 might be the D (5 bases). Germline V gene data show CDR1 as MNHNY and CDR2 as SVGAGI (reference sequence). This CDR3 contains 12 residues. The V and J ends lost 3 bases and 4 bases respectively, with 6 bases between them. CDR3 region: CASSYGGETQYF. CDR3 sequence (DNA): TGTGCCAGCAGTTATGGAGGAGAGACCCAGTACTTC.

The rearrangement links TRBV9 to TRBJ2-5; no clear D. V shed 0 bases and J shed 1 base, with 10 bases lying between them. The length of the CDR3 is 15 residues. Germline V gives CDR1 SGDLS, CDR2 YYNGEE. The CDR3 DNA reads TGTGCCAGCAGCGTAGGTTTAGAACGCCAAGAGACCCAGTACTTC. Translated: CASSVGLERQETQYF.